Below are 30 T cell receptor beta chains sequenced from a single sample in a study of T cell repertoires in cytomegalovirus infection. TCRdb reprocessed the reads with MiXCR, giving one entry per CDR3 protein. This table has some 390,000 distinct CDR3 sequences, 18% appearing once. Sequences were obtained from PBMCs. These receptors came from a human donor in good health (CMV status not recorded). Some clones in this sample may be carry-over from other donors' samples.

This clonotype was seen many times. V usage is TRBV28 and J usage is TRBJ1-3, with 8 bases identical to TRBD1. Germline CDR1 reads MDHEN; CDR2 reads SYDVKM. Losses at the gene ends were 5 bases for V and 0 bases for J; bases not matched to a gene: 9. The CDR3 extends over 17 amino acids. As DNA, the CDR3 is TGTGCCAGCAGTACCGCCGGGACAGGCGACTCTGGAAACACCATATATTTT. This sequence encodes CASSTAGTGDSGNTIYF.

This clonotype came up many times. The rearrangement uses TRBV7-8 and TRBJ1-4; D is undetermined. V gave up 4 bases and J gave up 8 bases, with 17 bases separating them. The germline CDR1 and CDR2 sequences are SGHVS and FQNEAQ. The CDR3 consists of 15 residues. CDR3 loop: CASSSRGGQREKLFF. The CDR3 nucleotides read TGTGCCAGCAGCTCCCGGGGAGGGCAGCGAGAAAAACTGTTTTTT.

This clonotype was seen a handful of times. The chain combines TRBV6-5 with TRBJ2-7; TRBD1 agrees at 7 bases. Germline V lookup: CDR1 MNHEY, CDR2 SVGAGI. J gave up 4 bases and V 5 bases, and 14 bases lay outside the gene matches. This CDR3 is built from 16 residues. The CDR3: CASSPWDSSTLYEQYF. CDR3 sequence (DNA): TGTGCCAGCAGTCCTTGGGACAGCTCGACTTTGTACGAGCAGTACTTC.

This clonotype was detected many times. The chain links TRBV7-2 to TRBJ2-5, with a weak D call TRBD2 (6 bases). This CDR3 spans 15 amino acids. Germline CDR1 SGHTA, CDR2 FQGNSA. Trimming stripped 0 bases from V and 4 bases from J, with 12 bases between. The CDR3 reads CASSLARDSLETQYF. The CDR3 DNA follows: TGTGCCAGCAGCTTAGCCCGGGACTCTTTAGAGACCCAGTACTTC.

The rearrangement joins TRBV11-2 to TRBJ2-5; D is possibly TRBD1 (6 bases). In germline, CDR1 is SGHAT, CDR2 FQNNGV. The CDR3 is 17 residues long. V lost 0 bases and J 2 bases, leaving 16 bases between the germline ends. As DNA, the CDR3 is TGTGCCAGCAGCTTAGATATTTGGGGACAACTTCAAGAGACCCAGTACTTC. It yields the protein CASSLDIWGQLQETQYF.

V gene TRBV6-5 combines with J gene TRBJ1-6; tentatively, D is TRBD1 (5 bases). The V and J ends lost 7 bases and 9 bases respectively, with 16 bases between them. Germline loops: CDR1 MNHEY, CDR2 SVGAGI. The CDR3 totals 14 residues. In DNA form, the CDR3 reads TGTGCCAGCACGCTGGGCAGGGCCTTTTCACCCCTCCACTTT. Translated, it gives CASTLGRAFSPLHF.

This clonotype was counted many times. The chain links TRBV7-2 to TRBJ2-5; 7 positions agree with TRBD2. Trimming at V came to 2 bases and at J to 5 bases, leaving 8 bases not matched to a gene. Germline V gives CDR1 SGHTA, CDR2 FQGNSA. The CDR3 is made up of 15 amino acids. The CDR3 DNA reads TGTGCCAGCAGCTTAATGGGGGAGGGGCGTGAGACCCAGTACTTC. Protein product: CASSLMGEGRETQYF.

CDR3 sequence (DNA): TGTGCCATCAGTAATACAGCTTTCAACTACGAGCAGTACTTC. Its translation: CAISNTAFNYEQYF. The V call is TRBV10-3, the J call TRBJ2-7; D is unclear. V was cut by 5 bases and J by 3 bases, with 14 bases left in between. CDR1 ENHRY and CDR2 SYGVKD come from the germline V gene. There are 14 residues in the CDR3.

At least ten counts were recorded for this clonotype. This chain joins TRBV7-2 and TRBJ2-3; D not resolved. This CDR3 spans 14 amino acids. V lost 8 bases to trimming and J lost 1 base, with 13 bases between them. The germline CDR1 and CDR2 sequences are SGHTA and FQGNSA. The CDR3 nucleotides are TGTGCCAGCGGATTCGTAGGTGGCACAGATACGCAGTATTTT. This encodes CASGFVGGTDTQYF.

The gene calls are TRBV6-8 and TRBJ2-3; 10 nucleotides line up with TRBD2. This CDR3 has 16 residues. Germline trimming cut 5 bases from V and 0 bases from J; bases unmatched to any gene: 5. The germline V gene encodes CDR1 MNHGY and CDR2 SAAAGT. CDR3 sequence: CASSRGLAASTDTQYF. CDR3 bases: TGTGCCAGCAGTCGAGGACTAGCGGCTAGCACAGATACGCAGTATTTT.

The rearrangement joins TRBV5-1 to TRBJ2-1, with TRBD2 identical over 10 bases. CDR1 and CDR2 from the germline V gene are SGHRS and YFSETQ. Trimming took 3 bases from V and 3 from J; bases not matched to a gene: 6. This CDR3 is built from 16 residues. The CDR3 coding sequence is TGCGCCAGCAGCTCACAGCTAGCGGGGGACTACAATGAGCAGTTCTTC. This codes for CASSSQLAGDYNEQFF.

This clonotype was recorded at least ten times. The chain uses TRBV7-8 and TRBJ2-1; D not resolved. CDR1 is SGHVS, CDR2 FQNEAQ, per germline. CDR3 size: 14 residues. The V end was cut by 2 bases, the J end by 2 bases, with 7 bases between. The chain's CDR3 is CASSLRLAYNEQFF. The DNA of the CDR3 is TGTGCCAGCAGCTTAAGGCTGGCCTACAATGAGCAGTTCTTC.

The J gene is TRBJ2-3, the V gene TRBV5-1, with 13 nucleotides matching TRBD2. The CDR3 extends over 16 amino acids. Germline CDR1 SGHRS, CDR2 YFSETQ. V gave up 0 bases and J gave up 5 bases; unmatched junction bases: 3. The CDR3 loop is CASSLGTSGRGDTQYF. CDR3 nucleotide sequence: TGCGCCAGCAGCTTGGGGACTAGCGGGAGAGGAGATACGCAGTATTTT.

The rearrangement joins TRBV18 to TRBJ1-5; D gene ambiguous. The CDR3 runs to 15 residues. Germline loops: CDR1 KGHSH, CDR2 LQKENI. Trimming took 2 bases from V and 5 from J, leaving 13 bases between them. The CDR3 region has the DNA TGTGCCAGCTCACCAACACCGGGTATCGATCAGCCCCAGCATTTT. Translation: CASSPTPGIDQPQHF.

This clonotype turned up a few times. This chain joins TRBV18 and TRBJ1-2, with D possibly matching TRBD1 (6 bases). CDR1 and CDR2 from the germline V gene are KGHSH and LQKENI. The CDR3 totals 15 residues. Trimming left V 4 bases short and J 7 bases short, with 19 bases between. CDR3 DNA sequence: TGTGCCAGCTCACTGGTACAGGGTGAGAGTAGTGGCTACACCTTC. It encodes CASSLVQGESSGYTF. Variable domain in full (rest from reference TRBV18 and TRBJ1-2): NAGVMQNPRHLVRRRGQEARLRCSPMKGHSHVYWYRQLPEEGLKFMVYLQKENIIDESGMPKERFSAEFPKEGPSILRIQQVVRGDSAAYFCASSLVQGESSGYTFGSGTRLTVV.

In this sample, this clonotype turned up many times. The V call is TRBV7-8, the J call TRBJ2-1; the match to TRBD1 covers 8 bases. V was clipped by 5 bases and J by 3 bases; unmatched bases: 6. There are 15 residues in the CDR3. CDR1 is SGHVS, CDR2 FQNEAQ, per germline. CDR3 coding DNA: TGTGCCAGCAGCCCAGGACAGGGTAGCTACAATGAGCAGTTCTTC. It yields the protein CASSPGQGSYNEQFF.

This clonotype was seen many times. The chain combines TRBV10-3 with TRBJ2-5; D unclear. Trimming stripped 0 bases from V and 5 bases from J, with 4 bases between. The CDR3 has 12 residues. The germline gives CDR1 ENHRY, CDR2 SYGVKD. The CDR3, as DNA: TGTGCCATCAGTGAGTCTCGGGAGACCCAGTACTTC. It codes for CAISESRETQYF.

The table lists this clonotype with a few counts. This chain connects TRBV4-3 to TRBJ2-1, with unresolved D. The CDR3 totals 15 residues. Deletions cut 7 bases from V and 0 bases from J, with 13 bases between. Germline V lookup: CDR1 LGHNA, CDR2 YSLEER. The CDR3 protein is CASTPGWGSYNEQFF. DNA of the CDR3: TGCGCCAGCACCCCTGGGTGGGGCTCCTACAATGAGCAGTTCTTC.

This clonotype was seen at least ten times. This sequence joins TRBV5-6 and TRBJ2-1, with 8 nucleotides matching TRBD1. The V gene's germline CDR1 is SGHDT and CDR2 YYEEEE. This CDR3 spans 15 amino acids. V dropped 0 bases and J dropped 8; count of bases not matched to a gene: 7. The CDR3 here is CASSLVPQGADEQFF. As DNA, the CDR3 is TGTGCCAGCAGCTTGGTACCGCAGGGGGCGGATGAGCAGTTCTTC. The full variable domain, its missing parts supplied by reference TRBV5-6 and TRBJ2-1, is DAGVTQSPTHLIKTRGQQVTLRCSPKSGHDTVSWYQQALGQGPQFIFQYYEEEERQRGNFPDRFSGHQFPNYSSELNVNALLLGDSALYLCASSLVPQGADEQFFGPGTRLTVL.

The table lists this clonotype with many counts. CDR3: CASSHPSDRSPYTF. DNA for the CDR3: TGTGCCAGCAGCCACCCCTCGGACAGGTCTCCCTACACCTTC. V and J are TRBV7-2 and TRBJ1-2, with 7 bases that match TRBD1. CDR1 and CDR2 from the germline V gene are SGHTA and FQGNSA. Unmatched junction bases numbered 13, after V lost 5 bases and J lost 10 bases. The CDR3 contains 14 residues.

This clonotype was detected a few times. The chain joins TRBV19 to TRBJ2-3; a weak D match, TRBD2 (5 bases). This CDR3 comprises 16 residues. V dropped 5 bases and J dropped 1 base, with 16 bases sitting between them. Germline CDR1 and CDR2: LNHDA and SQIVND (reference sequence). CDR3 residues: CASSQRKTRGTDTQYF. As DNA, the CDR3 is TGTGCCAGTAGTCAACGAAAAACTAGGGGCACAGATACGCAGTATTTT. The whole variable domain, remainder taken from reference TRBV19 and TRBJ2-3, is DGGITQSPKYLFRKEGQNVTLSCEQNLNHDAMYWYRQDPGQGLRLIYYSQIVNDFQKGDIAEGYSVSREKKESFPLTVTSAQKNPTAFYLCASSQRKTRGTDTQYFGPGTRLTVL.

This clonotype was seen ten or more times. CDR3 in DNA: TGTGCCAGCAGCTTTGGGACGGCTAATGAAAAACTGTTTTTT. Its protein product is CASSFGTANEKLFF. J is TRBJ1-4 and V is TRBV7-2, with D tentatively TRBD1 (5 bases). CDR3 length equals 14 residues. Trimming cost V 3 bases and J 3 bases, with 8 bases left between them. Germline V gene lookup returns CDR1 SGHTA and CDR2 FQGNSA.

This clonotype was counted only a few times. V is TRBV6-8 and J is TRBJ1-1; 11 bases are a match to TRBD1. Looked up from germline, CDR1 is MNHGY and CDR2 is SAAAGT. The CDR3 covers 16 residues. After removal of 4 bases from V and 1 base from J, the junction contained 5 bases not matched to a gene. The DNA for the CDR3 is TGTGCCAGCAGTTCGGACAGGGGGCGACCGAACACTGAAGCTTTCTTT. Residues: CASSSDRGRPNTEAFF.

V is TRBV18 and J is TRBJ2-7, with TRBD2 matching 9 bases. Germline lookup yields CDR1 KGHSH and CDR2 LQKENI. Losses at the gene ends were 1 base for V and 3 bases for J; bases not matched to a gene: 1. This CDR3 spans 14 amino acids. The CDR3 here is CASSPLAGDYEQYF. Written as DNA, the CDR3 is TGTGCCAGCTCACCACTAGCGGGAGACTACGAGCAGTACTTC.

This clonotype was counted only a few times. The chain links TRBV2 to TRBJ2-3, with D unclear. Per the germline V gene, CDR1 is SNHLY and CDR2 is FYNNEI. Trimming stripped 7 bases from V and 1 base from J, with 9 bases between. The CDR3 runs to 13 residues. In DNA, the CDR3 is TGTGCCAGCACAAGGGTCCGCACAGATACGCAGTATTTT. Protein product: CASTRVRTDTQYF. Full variable domain (missing parts from reference TRBV2 and TRBJ2-3): EPEVTQTPSHQVTQMGQEVILRCVPISNHLYFYWYRQILGQKVEFLVSFYNNEISEKSEIFDDQFSVERPDGSNFTLKIRSTKLEDSAMYFCASTRVRTDTQYFGPGTRLTVL.

This chain uses TRBV19 with TRBJ2-1; D remains unclear. V was pared by 6 bases and J by 0 bases, with 6 bases between. The CDR3 is 13 residues long. CDR1 and CDR2 from the germline V gene are LNHDA and SQIVND (reference sequence). The CDR3 nucleotides read TGTGCCAGTAGGTCTCTCTCCTACAATGAGCAGTTCTTC. Its protein product is CASRSLSYNEQFF.

In this sample, this clonotype turned up a few times. The gene calls are TRBV6-1 and TRBJ2-4; 7 bases agree with TRBD2. The germline V gene has CDR1 MNHNS and CDR2 SASEGT. There are 13 residues in the CDR3. The V gene end was trimmed by 9 bases and the J gene end by 0 bases; junction bases not matched to a gene: 2. Here the CDR3 reads CASRGVAKNIQYF. CDR3 nucleotide sequence: TGTGCCAGTCGGGGGGTAGCCAAAAACATTCAGTACTTC.

This clonotype was found many times. V is TRBV7-2 and J is TRBJ2-5; D unresolved. CDR3 size: 12 residues. Trimming stripped 5 bases from V and 4 bases from J, with 8 bases between. Looked up from germline, CDR1 is SGHTA and CDR2 is FQGNSA. The CDR3 sequence is CASSVTAETQYF. The CDR3 DNA reads TGTGCCAGCAGCGTGACGGCAGAGACCCAGTACTTC.

For this clonotype: A much larger clone lies a single base off, so this may be a read error. The rearrangement uses TRBV2 and TRBJ2-3; no definite D call. Germline-derived CDR1 and CDR2 are SNHLY and FYNNEI. CDR3 size: 15 residues. Trimming shortened V by 2 bases and J by 2 bases, and 11 bases separated the two germline ends. CDR3 in amino acids: CASSESVADTDTQYF. For the CDR3, the DNA is TGTGCCAGCAGTGAAAGTGTCGCCGACACAGATACGCAGTATTTT.

This clonotype was counted only a few times. This chain uses TRBV27 with TRBJ2-6, with D possibly TRBD1 on 6 matching bases. Deletions cut 6 bases from V and 0 bases from J, with 18 bases between. Germline values: CDR1 MNHEY, CDR2 SMNVEV (reference sequence). CDR3 size: 18 residues. The CDR3 protein is CASSLTGALNSGANVLTF. The CDR3 DNA sequence: TGTGCCAGCAGCCTGACAGGTGCCCTTAACTCTGGGGCCAACGTCCTGACTTTC.